A selection of T cell receptor beta chains follows, all from one sample in a study of blood T cell repertoires in COVID-19. Sequencing was performed with immunoSEQ multiplex PCR; in TCRdb, only in-frame clones are kept and a portion is missing. The sample records around 72,000 clones, less than 85% being singletons. Specimen: peripheral blood. Receptor source: a woman of 80 years or more with acute or convalescent COVID-19. CDR3s include the opening cysteine and the closing phenylalanine or tryptophan. Each record gives: V gene, clone size, D gene, J gene, CDR3 DNA, CDR3 protein. A D gene is named only where the DNA matches it firmly. Where a row states a size, it is once, few, many or the class of an expanded clone; other rows omit it.

TRBV27	NA	TRBD1	TRBJ2-7	TGTGCCAGCAGTCGACCGGGACAGGGGGCAGAGCAGTACTTC	CASSRPGQGAEQYF
TRBV4-1	NA	TRBD2	TRBJ2-7	TGCGCCAGCAGCCTCGGACTAGCGGGCCAGTACGAGCAGTACTTC	CASSLGLAGQYEQYF
TRBV3-1/TRBV3-2	NA	NA	TRBJ1-4	TGTGCCAGCAGCCAAGGGGAGGGTGGAAAACTGTTTTTT	CASSQGEGGKLFF
TRBV7-9	NA	TRBD2	TRBJ2-1	TGTGCCAGCAGCTTAGATCCAGCGGGAGGGGCGGGTAGGTACAATGAGCAGTTCTTC	CASSLDPAGGAGRYNEQFF
TRBV11-3	NA	NA	TRBJ1-1	TGTGCCAGCAGCTTAGTTGGCAGGGGAGGGACTGAAGCTTTCTTT	CASSLVGRGGTEAFF
TRBV5-6	NA	TRBD1	TRBJ2-7	TGTGCCAGCAGCTCCCGGGACAGGGTCCTTTACGAGCAGTACTTC	CASSSRDRVLYEQYF
TRBV6-5	NA	NA	TRBJ1-3	TGTGCCAGCAAGCGAGCTGGAAACACCATATATTTT	CASKRAGNTIYF
TRBV5-4	NA	NA	TRBJ1-3	TGTGCCAGCAGCTTGGAATCGGGGTTAGGAAACACCATATATTTT	CASSLESGLGNTIYF
TRBV3-1/TRBV3-2	NA	NA	TRBJ2-1	TGTGCCAGCAGCCAAGTAGGAGCGAAGAATGAGCAGTTCTTC	CASSQVGAKNEQFF
TRBV3-1/TRBV3-2	NA	NA	TRBJ1-5	TGTGCCAGCAGCCAAGAGGAGGAGCCCCAGCATTTT	CASSQEEEPQHF
TRBV9	NA	NA	TRBJ1-4	TGTGCCAGCAGCGGAGGAGAAAAACTGTTTTTT	CASSGGEKLFF
TRBV6-1	NA	NA	TRBJ2-1	TGTGCCAGCAGCCGCGACAGCTACAATGAGCAGTTCTTC	CASSRDSYNEQFF
TRBV30	NA	TRBD1	TRBJ1-3	TGTGCCTGGAGTACCACAGGGACAGGGCACTCTGGAAACACCATATATTTT	CAWSTTGTGHSGNTIYF
TRBV3-1/TRBV3-2	NA	TRBD1	TRBJ1-6	TGTGCCAGCAGCCGCTACCTAGCGACAGGGGGAGACTCCTATAATTCACCCCTCCACTTT	CASSRYLATGGDSYNSPLHF
TRBV7-9	NA	NA	TRBJ2-2	TGTGCCAGCAGCCCCTTCCCCGGGGAGCTGTTTTTT	CASSPFPGELFF
TRBV7-2	NA	TRBD1	TRBJ1-3	TGTGCCAGCAGCTTACCTTCCAGGGGGCCTGGAAACACCATATATTTT	CASSLPSRGPGNTIYF
TRBV30	few	TRBD1	TRBJ2-1	TGTGCCTGCCCCGTGAAGGGGGCCGGCAATGAGCAGTTCTTC	CACPVKGAGNEQFF
TRBV6-5	NA	NA	TRBJ1-1	TGTGCCAGCAGTCTACAGGGTATTGAAGCTTTCTTT	CASSLQGIEAFF
TRBV7-7	NA	NA	TRBJ2-6	TGTGCTAGCAGCCCCCGACTGGACTCTGGGGCCAACGTCCTGACTTTC	CASSPRLDSGANVLTF
TRBV20-1	NA	TRBD2	TRBJ2-1	TGCAGTGCGGGAGGGCAGGGTGAGCAGTTCTTC	CSAGGQGEQFF
TRBV9	once	NA	TRBJ2-1	TGTGCCAGCAGCGTCTCGCCCGGGGATGAGCAGTTCTTC	CASSVSPGDEQFF
TRBV3-1/TRBV3-2	NA	NA	TRBJ1-1	TGTGCCAGCAGCCTCGCCCGGGACACTGAAGCTTTCTTT	CASSLARDTEAFF
TRBV12-3/TRBV12-4	NA	NA	TRBJ1-4	TGTGCCAGCAGTTTTATTCCTGAAAAACTGTTTTTT	CASSFIPEKLFF
TRBV27	NA	NA	TRBJ1-2	TGTGCCAGCAGTTCGTCAGGGCGAGGCTACACCTTC	CASSSSGRGYTF
TRBV9	NA	NA	TRBJ1-1	TGTGCCAGCAGCCCGGGGGGGCAGAAGAACACTGAAGCTTTCTTT	CASSPGGQKNTEAFF
TRBV4-2	NA	TRBD2	TRBJ2-2	TGTGCCAGCAGCCAAGAGTTAGCGGGGGGGCCCCCCGGGGAGCTGTTTTTT	CASSQELAGGPPGELFF
TRBV6-2/TRBV6-3	NA	TRBD1	TRBJ2-2	TGTGCCAGCAGTCACCCGAGGACAGGGTCGACCGGGGAGCTGTTTTTT	CASSHPRTGSTGELFF
TRBV6-1	NA	TRBD2	TRBJ2-7	TGTGCCAGCAGTGAAGGTAATAGCGGGGTATACGAGCAGTACTTC	CASSEGNSGVYEQYF
TRBV18	NA	TRBD1	TRBJ1-1	TGTGCCAGCTCACCACGCCAGGGGGCGAGTGCTTTCTTT	CASSPRQGASAFF
TRBV6-1	NA	TRBD2	TRBJ2-7	TGTGCCAGCAGTGAAGGTAGCGGGACTCCCGGGCAGTACTTC	CASSEGSGTPGQYF
TRBV28	NA	NA	TRBJ2-3	TGTGCCAGCACCTATTCCGGGATCCTCACAGATACGCAGTATTTT	CASTYSGILTDTQYF
TRBV10-3	NA	NA	TRBJ1-5	TGTGCCATCAGCCCCGACAGACGCAATCAGCCCCAGCATTTT	CAISPDRRNQPQHF
TRBV5-1	NA	NA	TRBJ2-7	TGCGCCAGCAGCCAACAAAGGGGCTCCTACGAGCAGTACTTC	CASSQQRGSYEQYF
TRBV7-6	once	NA	TRBJ1-1	TGTGCCAGCAGCCTAGATGGCGGCCTGAACACTGAAGCTTTCTTT	CASSLDGGLNTEAFF
TRBV7-9	NA	TRBD1	TRBJ1-1	TGTGCCAGCAGCTTAGCGGACAGGGGTGAAGCTTTCTTT	CASSLADRGEAFF
TRBV15	once	NA	TRBJ2-7	TGTGCCACCAGCATGATAAAGGGGCTCGAGCAGTACTTC	CATSMIKGLEQYF
TRBV6-6	NA	TRBD1	TRBJ1-2	TGTGCCAGCAGTCACCGCCCGGGACAGGGGCTCAACTATGGCTACACCTTC	CASSHRPGQGLNYGYTF
TRBV4-1	NA	TRBD1	TRBJ1-5	TGCGCCAGCAGCCAAGTACCGCCGGGACAGCGCAATCAGCCCCAGCATTTT	CASSQVPPGQRNQPQHF
TRBV6-5	NA	NA	TRBJ1-1	TGTGCCAGCAGTTACGCCGGACAGAACACTGAAGCTTTCTTT	CASSYAGQNTEAFF
TRBV9	NA	TRBD1	TRBJ1-1	TGTGCCAGCAGCTTGGGTGGGGACAGGAACACTGAAGCTTTCTTT	CASSLGGDRNTEAFF
TRBV3-1/TRBV3-2	NA	NA	TRBJ2-1	TGTGCCAGCAGCCAAAGCCAGGGTTCCTACAATGAGCAGTTCTTC	CASSQSQGSYNEQFF
TRBV5-1	NA	TRBD2	TRBJ2-7	TGCGCCAGCAGCTTGGAGACTAGCGGGAGTAGGTCCTACGAGCAGTACTTC	CASSLETSGSRSYEQYF
TRBV4-1	NA	NA	TRBJ2-2	TGCGCCAGCAGAAACCAGGGGACCGGGGAGCTGTTTTTT	CASRNQGTGELFF
TRBV2	NA	NA	TRBJ2-7	TGTGCCAGCACCGAACTGCACTACGAGCAGTACTTC	CASTELHYEQYF
TRBV6-1	NA	TRBD2	TRBJ2-1	TGTGCCAGCAGTGTAAGAGTAGCGGGAGGGCGTAGCAATGAGCAGTTCTTC	CASSVRVAGGRSNEQFF
TRBV5-6	NA	NA	TRBJ2-5	TGTGCCAGCAGCTTTTGGGCTCAACGGGAGACCCAGTACTTC	CASSFWAQRETQYF
TRBV28	NA	TRBD1	TRBJ2-7	TGTGCCAGCAAAAGAGGGACAGAATACGAGCAGTACTTC	CASKRGTEYEQYF
TRBV6-6	NA	NA	TRBJ2-7	TGTGCCAGCAGTCCCGGAGGGATTCAGAACTCCTACGAGCAGTACTTC	CASSPGGIQNSYEQYF
TRBV3-1/TRBV3-2	few	TRBD2	TRBJ2-7	TGTGCCAGCAGCACCGGGACTAGCCCCTACGAGCAGTACTTC	CASSTGTSPYEQYF
TRBV11-2	NA	TRBD2	TRBJ2-1	TGTGCCAGCAGCTTAGCGGGAGGGCCTGGCAATGAGCAGTTCTTC	CASSLAGGPGNEQFF
TRBV4-2	NA	TRBD1	TRBJ1-1	TGTGCCAGCAGCCAAGGACAGGGGATGAACACTGAAGCTTTCTTT	CASSQGQGMNTEAFF
TRBV4-1	few	TRBD2	TRBJ2-7	TGCGCCAGCAGCCAAGGGAGACTAGCGGGATACGAGCAGTACTTC	CASSQGRLAGYEQYF
TRBV24-1	NA	TRBD1	TRBJ2-1	TGTGCCACCAGTGACCGGGATGGGACAGGGTCCAATGAGCAGTTCTTC	CATSDRDGTGSNEQFF
TRBV5-4	NA	NA	TRBJ2-1	TGTGCCAGCAGCAAAGAGACAGCAGGGGTCGGTGAGCAGTTCTTC	CASSKETAGVGEQFF
TRBV24-1	NA	TRBD2	TRBJ2-1	TGTGCCACCAGTGGCGGGAGTCTCAAAAATGAGCAGTTCTTC	CATSGGSLKNEQFF